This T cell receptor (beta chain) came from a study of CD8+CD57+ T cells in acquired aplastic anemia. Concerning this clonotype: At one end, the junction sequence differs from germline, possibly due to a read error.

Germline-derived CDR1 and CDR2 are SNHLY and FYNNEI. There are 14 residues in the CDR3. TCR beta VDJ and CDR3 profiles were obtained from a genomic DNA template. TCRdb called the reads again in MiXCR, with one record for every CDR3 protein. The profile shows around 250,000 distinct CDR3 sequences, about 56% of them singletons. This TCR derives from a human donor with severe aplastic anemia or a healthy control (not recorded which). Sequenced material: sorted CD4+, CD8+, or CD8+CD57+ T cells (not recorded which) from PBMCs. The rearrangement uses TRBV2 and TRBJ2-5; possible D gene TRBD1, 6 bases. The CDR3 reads CASREGQSQETQYF. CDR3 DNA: TGTGCCAGCAGGGAAGGACAGTCTCAAGAGACCCAGTACTTC. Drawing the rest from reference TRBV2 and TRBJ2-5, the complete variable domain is EPEVTQTPSHQVTQMGQEVILRCVPISNHLYFYWYRQILGQKVEFLVSFYNNEISEKSEIFDDQFSVERPDGSNFTLKIRSTKLEDSAMYFCASREGQSQETQYFGPGTRLLVL.